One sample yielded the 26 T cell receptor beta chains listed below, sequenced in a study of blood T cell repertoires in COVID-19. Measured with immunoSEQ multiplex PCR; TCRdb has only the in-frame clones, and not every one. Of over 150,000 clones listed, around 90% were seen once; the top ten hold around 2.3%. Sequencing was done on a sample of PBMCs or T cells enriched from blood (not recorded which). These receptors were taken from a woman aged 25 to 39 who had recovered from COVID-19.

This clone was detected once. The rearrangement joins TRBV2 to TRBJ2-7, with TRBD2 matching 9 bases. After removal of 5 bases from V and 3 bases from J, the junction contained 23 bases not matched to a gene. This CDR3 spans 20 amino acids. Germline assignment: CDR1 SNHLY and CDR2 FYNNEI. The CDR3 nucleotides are TGTGCCAGCAGTTATACTCTGCCCGGGACTAGCAATGATCTTAGCTACGAGCAGTACTTC. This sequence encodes CASSYTLPGTSNDLSYEQYF.

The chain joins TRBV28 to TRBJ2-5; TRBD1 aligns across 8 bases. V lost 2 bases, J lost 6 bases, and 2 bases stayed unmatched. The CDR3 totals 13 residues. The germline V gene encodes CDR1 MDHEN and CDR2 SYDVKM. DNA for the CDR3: TGTGCCAGCAGTTTAAGACAGGGGAAGACCCAGTACTTC. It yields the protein CASSLRQGKTQYF.

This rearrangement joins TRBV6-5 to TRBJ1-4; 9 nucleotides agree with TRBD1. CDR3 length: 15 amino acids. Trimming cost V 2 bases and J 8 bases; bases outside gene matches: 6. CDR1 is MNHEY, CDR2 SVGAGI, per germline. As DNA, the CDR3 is TGTGCCAGCAGTTACGAGGGACAGGGCTACGAAAAACTGTTTTTT. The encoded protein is CASSYEGQGYEKLFF.

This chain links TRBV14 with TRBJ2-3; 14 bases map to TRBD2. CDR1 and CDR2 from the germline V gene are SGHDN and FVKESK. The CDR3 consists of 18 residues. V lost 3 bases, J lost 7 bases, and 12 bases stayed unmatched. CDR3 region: CASSQTGTSGGQPYTQYF. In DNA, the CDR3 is TGTGCCAGCAGCCAGACCGGGACTAGCGGGGGCCAACCATATACGCAGTATTTT.

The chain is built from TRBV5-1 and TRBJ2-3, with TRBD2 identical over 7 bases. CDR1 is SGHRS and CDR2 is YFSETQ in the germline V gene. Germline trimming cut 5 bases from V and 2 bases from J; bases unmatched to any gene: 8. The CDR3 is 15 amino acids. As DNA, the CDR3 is TGCGCCAGCAGTGGGTGGGGAGGGGACACAGATACGCAGTATTTT. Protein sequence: CASSGWGGDTDTQYF.

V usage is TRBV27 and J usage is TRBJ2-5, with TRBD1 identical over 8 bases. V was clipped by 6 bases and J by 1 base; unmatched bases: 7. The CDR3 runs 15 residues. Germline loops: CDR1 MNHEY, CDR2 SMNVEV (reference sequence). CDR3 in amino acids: CASRSLGQGQETQYF. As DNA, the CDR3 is TGTGCCAGCAGATCCCTCGGACAGGGCCAAGAGACCCAGTACTTC.

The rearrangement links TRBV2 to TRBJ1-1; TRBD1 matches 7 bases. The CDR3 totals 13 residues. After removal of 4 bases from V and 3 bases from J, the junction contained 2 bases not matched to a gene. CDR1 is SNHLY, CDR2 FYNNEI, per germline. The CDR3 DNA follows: TGTGCCAGCAGTGCCGACAGGGACACTGAAGCTTTCTTT. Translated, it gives CASSADRDTEAFF.

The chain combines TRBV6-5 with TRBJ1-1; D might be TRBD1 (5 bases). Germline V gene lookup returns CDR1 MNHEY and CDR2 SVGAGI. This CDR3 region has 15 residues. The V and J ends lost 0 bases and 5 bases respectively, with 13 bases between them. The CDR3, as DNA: TGTGCCAGCAGTTACTCAGGGGTCTGGGGAACTGAAGCTTTCTTT. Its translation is CASSYSGVWGTEAFF.

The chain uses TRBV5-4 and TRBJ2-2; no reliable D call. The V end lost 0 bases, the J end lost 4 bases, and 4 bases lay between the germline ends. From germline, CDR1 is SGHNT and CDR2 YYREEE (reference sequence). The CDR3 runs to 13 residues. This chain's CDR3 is CASSLVVTGELFF. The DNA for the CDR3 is TGTGCCAGCAGCTTGGTAGTCACCGGGGAGCTGTTTTTT.

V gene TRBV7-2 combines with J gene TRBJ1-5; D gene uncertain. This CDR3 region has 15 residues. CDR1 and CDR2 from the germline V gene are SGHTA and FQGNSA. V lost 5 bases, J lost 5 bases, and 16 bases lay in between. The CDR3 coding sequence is TGTGCCAGCAGCCCCGCAGCAACTACCTATCAGCCCCAGCATTTT. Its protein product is CASSPAATTYQPQHF.

CDR3 loop: CASSYVGQTNTEAFF. For the CDR3, the DNA is TGTGCCAGCAGTTACGTGGGACAGACGAACACTGAAGCTTTCTTT. The chain couples TRBV6-5 to TRBJ1-1; TRBD1 matches 7 bases. This CDR3 region has 15 residues. Per germline, CDR1 MNHEY and CDR2 SVGAGI. After removal of 2 bases from V and 1 base from J, the junction contained 4 bases not matched to a gene.

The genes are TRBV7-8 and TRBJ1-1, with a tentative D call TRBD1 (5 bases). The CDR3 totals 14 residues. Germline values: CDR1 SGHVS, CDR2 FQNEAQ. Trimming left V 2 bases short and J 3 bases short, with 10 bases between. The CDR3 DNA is TGTGCCAGCAGCTTATCAGGGTTGGACACTGAAGCTTTCTTT. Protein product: CASSLSGLDTEAFF.

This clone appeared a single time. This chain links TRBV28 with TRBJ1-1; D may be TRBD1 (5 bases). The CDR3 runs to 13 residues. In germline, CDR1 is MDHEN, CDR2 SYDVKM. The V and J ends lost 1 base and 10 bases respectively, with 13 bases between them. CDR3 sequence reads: CASSLLGSQGAFF. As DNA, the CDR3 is TGTGCCAGCAGTTTATTAGGGTCTCAGGGAGCTTTCTTT.

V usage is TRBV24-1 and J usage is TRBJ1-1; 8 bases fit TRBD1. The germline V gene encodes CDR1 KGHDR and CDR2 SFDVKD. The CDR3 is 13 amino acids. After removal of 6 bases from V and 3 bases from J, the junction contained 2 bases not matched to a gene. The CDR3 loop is CATSQGADTEAFF. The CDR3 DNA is TGTGCCACCAGTCAGGGGGCCGACACTGAAGCTTTCTTT.

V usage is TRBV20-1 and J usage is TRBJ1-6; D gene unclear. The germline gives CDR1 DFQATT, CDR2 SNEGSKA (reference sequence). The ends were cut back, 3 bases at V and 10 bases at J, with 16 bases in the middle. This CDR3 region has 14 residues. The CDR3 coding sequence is TGCAGTGCTAGTTCAGAGCAGGAGGGATCACCCCTCCACTTT. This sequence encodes CSASSEQEGSPLHF.

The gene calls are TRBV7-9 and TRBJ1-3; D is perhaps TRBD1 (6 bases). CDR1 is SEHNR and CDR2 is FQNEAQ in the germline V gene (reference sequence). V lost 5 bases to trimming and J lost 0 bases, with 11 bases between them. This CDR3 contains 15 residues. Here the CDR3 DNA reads TGTGCCAGCAGCCTCGGACAGAGCTCTGGAAACACCATATATTTT. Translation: CASSLGQSSGNTIYF.

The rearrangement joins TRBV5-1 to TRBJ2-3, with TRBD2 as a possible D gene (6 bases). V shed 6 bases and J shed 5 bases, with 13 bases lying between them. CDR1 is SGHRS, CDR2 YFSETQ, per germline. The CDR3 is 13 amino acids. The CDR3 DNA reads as TGCGCCAGCATGGTCCGGGGGAGAGATACGCAGTATTTT. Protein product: CASMVRGRDTQYF.

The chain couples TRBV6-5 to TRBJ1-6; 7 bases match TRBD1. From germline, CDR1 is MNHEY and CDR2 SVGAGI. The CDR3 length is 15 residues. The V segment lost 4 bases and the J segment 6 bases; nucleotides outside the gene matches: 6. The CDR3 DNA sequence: TGTGCCAGCAGTTTTAGGGACAGCCCTAATTCACCCCTCCACTTT. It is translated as CASSFRDSPNSPLHF.

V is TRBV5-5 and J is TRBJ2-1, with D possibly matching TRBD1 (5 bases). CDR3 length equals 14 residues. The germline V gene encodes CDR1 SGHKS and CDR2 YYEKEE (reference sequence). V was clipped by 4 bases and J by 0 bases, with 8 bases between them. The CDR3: CASSPRVSYNEQFF. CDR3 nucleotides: TGTGCCAGCAGCCCCAGGGTCTCCTACAATGAGCAGTTCTTC.

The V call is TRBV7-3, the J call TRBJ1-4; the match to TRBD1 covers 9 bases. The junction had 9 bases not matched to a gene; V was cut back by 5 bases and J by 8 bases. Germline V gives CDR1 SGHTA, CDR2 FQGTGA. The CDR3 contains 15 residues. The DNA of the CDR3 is TGTGCCAGCAGCCAAGGGACAGGGAAGGGCGAAAAACTGTTTTTT. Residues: CASSQGTGKGEKLFF.

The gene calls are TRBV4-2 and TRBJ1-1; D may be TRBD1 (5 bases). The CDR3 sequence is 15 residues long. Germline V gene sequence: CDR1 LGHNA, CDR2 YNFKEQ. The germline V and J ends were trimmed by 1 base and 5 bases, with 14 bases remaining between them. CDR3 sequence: CASSQGVREGTEAFF. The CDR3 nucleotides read TGTGCCAGCAGCCAAGGGGTCAGGGAGGGAACTGAAGCTTTCTTT.

In DNA, the CDR3 is TGTGCCAGCAGCCAAGATTCGCGGGGGCCCGGGGGCTACACCTTC. Protein: CASSQDSRGPGGYTF. The rearrangement uses TRBV4-2 and TRBJ1-2, with TRBD1 as a possible D gene (6 bases). CDR3 length: 15 residues. The germline CDR1 and CDR2 sequences are LGHNA and YNFKEQ. With 0 bases removed from V and 8 bases from J, the gap between germline ends came to 16 bases.

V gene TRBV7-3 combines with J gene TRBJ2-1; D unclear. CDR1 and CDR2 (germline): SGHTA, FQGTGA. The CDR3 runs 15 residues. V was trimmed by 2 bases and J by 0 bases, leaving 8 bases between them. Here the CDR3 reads CASSLDNLSYNEQFF. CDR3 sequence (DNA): TGTGCCAGCAGCTTAGACAATCTCTCCTACAATGAGCAGTTCTTC.

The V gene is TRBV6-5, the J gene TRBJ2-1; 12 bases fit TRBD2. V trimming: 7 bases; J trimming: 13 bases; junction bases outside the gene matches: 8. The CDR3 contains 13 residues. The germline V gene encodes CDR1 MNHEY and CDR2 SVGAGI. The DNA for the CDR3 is TGTGCCAGCACCCTGACTAGCGGGGGATTACAGTTCTTC. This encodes CASTLTSGGLQFF.

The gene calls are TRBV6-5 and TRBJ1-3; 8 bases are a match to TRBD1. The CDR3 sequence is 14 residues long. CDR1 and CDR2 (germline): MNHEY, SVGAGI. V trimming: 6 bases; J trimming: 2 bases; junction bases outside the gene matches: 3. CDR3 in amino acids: CASRPTGAGNTIYF. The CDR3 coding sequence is TGTGCCAGCAGGCCGACAGGGGCTGGAAACACCATATATTTT.

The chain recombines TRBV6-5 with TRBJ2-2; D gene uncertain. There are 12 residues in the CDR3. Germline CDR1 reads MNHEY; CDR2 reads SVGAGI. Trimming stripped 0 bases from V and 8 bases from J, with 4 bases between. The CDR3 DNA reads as TGTGCCAGCAGTTACTCGACTGGGGAGCTGTTTTTT. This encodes CASSYSTGELFF.